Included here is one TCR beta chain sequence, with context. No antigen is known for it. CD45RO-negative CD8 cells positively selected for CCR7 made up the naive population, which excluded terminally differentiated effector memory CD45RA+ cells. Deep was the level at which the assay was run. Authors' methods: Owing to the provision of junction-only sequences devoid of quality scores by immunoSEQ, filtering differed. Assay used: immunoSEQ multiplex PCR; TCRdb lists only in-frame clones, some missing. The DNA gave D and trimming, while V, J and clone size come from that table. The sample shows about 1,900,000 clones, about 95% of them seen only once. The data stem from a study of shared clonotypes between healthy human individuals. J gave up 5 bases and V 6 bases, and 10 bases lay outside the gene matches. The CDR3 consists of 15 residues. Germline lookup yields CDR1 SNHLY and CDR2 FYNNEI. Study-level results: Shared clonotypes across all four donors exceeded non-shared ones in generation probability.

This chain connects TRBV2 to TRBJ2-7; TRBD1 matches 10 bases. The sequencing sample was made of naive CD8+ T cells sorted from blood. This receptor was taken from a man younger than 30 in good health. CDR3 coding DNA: TGTGCCAGCAGGCACGGGACAGGGGAAGTCCACGAGCAGTACTTC. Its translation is CASRHGTGEVHEQYF.